This is a list of T cell receptor beta chains from one sample in a study of beta chain features in type 1 diabetes. Measured with immunoSEQ multiplex PCR; TCRdb has only the in-frame clones, and not every one. Of 23,000 or so clones in the sample, roughly two thirds were seen once. Sequenced input: Tregs from blood. Receptor source: a man aged 18 to 30 with type 1 diabetes. Both conserved end residues are part of each CDR3. A D gene is named only where the DNA matches it firmly. Size values are once, few and many counts, or a class for expanded clones, and some rows have none.

D gene,V gene,clone size,J gene,CDR3 protein,CDR3 DNA
TRBD1,TRBV29-1,few,TRBJ1-1,CSVRQGNTEAFF,TGCAGCGTTCGACAGGGGAACACTGAAGCTTTCTTT
-,TRBV7-2,once,TRBJ2-7,CASSLASGAYEQYF,TGTGCCAGCAGCTTAGCGTCTGGAGCTTACGAGCAGTACTTC
-,TRBV5-1,-,TRBJ1-1,CASSGRQIDTEAFF,TGCGCCAGCAGCGGAAGACAGATAGACACTGAAGCTTTCTTT
TRBD2,TRBV7-8,-,TRBJ2-1,CASSPRGGAYNEQFF,TGTGCCAGCAGCCCCCGCGGGGGGGCATACAATGAGCAGTTCTTC
-,TRBV10-3,-,TRBJ2-1,CAISERREQFF,TGTGCCATCAGTGAAAGGAGAGAGCAGTTCTTC
TRBD2,TRBV27,-,TRBJ2-6,CASSYAGAGANVLTF,TGTGCCAGCAGTTATGCGGGGGCTGGGGCCAACGTCCTGACTTTC
-,TRBV28,-,TRBJ1-5,CASKVGGAANQPQHF,TGTGCCAGCAAGGTGGGTGGGGCAGCTAATCAGCCCCAGCATTTT
-,TRBV23-1,-,TRBJ2-3,CASSPPLQVYF,TGCGCCAGCAGCCCGCCCCTACAGGTGTATTTT
-,TRBV7-2,-,TRBJ1-5,CASSLRGYSNQPQHF,TGTGCCAGCAGCTTACGAGGCTATAGCAATCAGCCCCAGCATTTT
-,TRBV6-6,few,TRBJ2-1,CASRGKQGPYNEQFF,TGTGCCAGCAGGGGGAAACAGGGCCCCTACAATGAGCAGTTCTTC
TRBD2,TRBV7-2,-,TRBJ2-3,CASSSGLAGGPADTQYF,TGTGCCAGCAGCTCGGGACTAGCGGGAGGGCCGGCAGATACGCAGTATTTT
TRBD1,TRBV5-1,-,TRBJ2-2,CASSDRGRRTGELFF,TGCGCCAGCAGCGACAGGGGGCGACGCACCGGGGAGCTGTTTTTT
-,TRBV6-1,-,TRBJ1-1,CASSLGGMNTEAFF,TGTGCCAGCAGCTTGGGGGGGATGAACACTGAAGCTTTCTTT
TRBD2,TRBV7-2,-,TRBJ2-1,CASSLGGGNWDEQFF,TGTGCCAGCAGCTTGGGCGGGGGGAACTGGGATGAGCAGTTCTTC
TRBD2,TRBV5-1,few,TRBJ2-1,CASKRLAGIDNEQFF,TGCGCCAGCAAACGTCTAGCGGGAATCGACAATGAGCAGTTCTTC
-,TRBV12-5,-,TRBJ2-2,CASGLEGWTGELFF,TGTGCTAGTGGTTTAGAGGGTTGGACCGGGGAGCTGTTTTTT
-,TRBV11-2,-,TRBJ1-1,CASSAYGGVTEAFF,TGTGCCAGCAGCGCGTACGGGGGTGTGACTGAAGCTTTCTTT
-,TRBV2,-,TRBJ1-2,CASRKGGGEGYTF,TGTGCCAGCAGGAAGGGAGGGGGAGAGGGCTACACTTTC
-,TRBV29-1,-,TRBJ1-1,CSVVSQKNTEAFF,TGCAGCGTTGTATCACAGAAGAACACTGAAGCTTTCTTT
-,TRBV7-9,-,TRBJ2-7,CANTRSTSVFYEQYF,TGTGCCAACACCCGCTCAACCTCAGTTTTCTACGAGCAGTACTTC
-,TRBV5-1,once,TRBJ1-2,CASSLLDSLYGYTF,TGCGCCAGCAGCCTTCTGGACAGCCTCTATGGCTACACCTTC
TRBD2,TRBV7-2,once,TRBJ2-7,CASSLRGREVYF,TGTGCCAGCAGCTTACGTGGGAGGGAAGTGTACTTC
-,TRBV7-9,once,TRBJ2-1,CASSLAGQPYNEQFF,TGTGCCAGCAGCTTGGCGGGACAGCCCTACAATGAGCAGTTCTTC
-,TRBV18,few,TRBJ2-7,CASSPSLDLTHSEQYF,TGTGCCAGCTCACCAAGTCTGGATTTGACTCACTCCGAGCAGTACTTC
TRBD1,TRBV18,-,TRBJ1-1,CASSPYSAGTENTEAFF,TGTGCCAGCTCACCTTACTCTGCCGGGACAGAAAACACTGAAGCTTTCTTT
-,TRBV10-3,-,TRBJ2-3,CAISRDTDTQYF,TGTGCCATCAGTCGCGATACAGATACGCAGTATTTT
TRBD1,TRBV7-7,-,TRBJ2-5,CASSLGYRGRAETQYF,TGTGCCAGCAGCTTAGGGTACAGGGGACGGGCAGAGACCCAGTACTTC
TRBD1,TRBV18,-,TRBJ1-4,CASSPIQGAVKLFF,TGTGCCAGCTCACCAATCCAGGGGGCGGTGAAACTGTTTTTT
TRBD2,TRBV11-2,few,TRBJ2-5,CASSLVRGGQETQYF,TGTGCCAGCAGCTTAGTGCGGGGGGGGCAAGAGACCCAGTACTTC
-,TRBV15,-,TRBJ2-1,CATSRLSEQFF,TGTGCCACCAGCAGGCTAAGTGAGCAGTTCTTC
TRBD2,TRBV28,-,TRBJ2-1,CASSPRLAGGSYNEQFF,TGTGCCAGCAGTCCCAGACTAGCGGGAGGCTCCTACAATGAGCAGTTCTTC
TRBD2,TRBV19,-,TRBJ2-1,CASSIPTLAGVGNEQFF,TGTGCCAGTAGTATCCCAACTTTAGCGGGAGTAGGAAATGAGCAGTTCTTC
-,TRBV18,-,TRBJ1-3,CASSSTELDTIYF,TGTGCCAGCTCCTCCACTGAGTTGGACACCATATATTTT
TRBD1,TRBV10-1,-,TRBJ1-3,CASSESPGQGLRGNTIYF,TGCGCCAGCAGTGAGTCACCGGGACAGGGTCTACGGGGAAACACCATATATTTT
-,TRBV7-9,-,TRBJ2-1,CATTLRRGGPSSYNEQFF,TGTGCCACCACCCTGCGTCGAGGGGGACCTAGCTCCTACAATGAGCAGTTCTTC
-,TRBV6-5,-,TRBJ2-7,CASSSPRGEQYF,TGTGCCAGCAGTTCCCCGCGAGGCGAGCAGTACTTC
TRBD1,TRBV5-1,-,TRBJ2-1,CASSQGQGIGFF,TGCGCCAGCAGCCAGGGACAGGGGATCGGGTTCTTC
TRBD2,TRBV28,-,TRBJ2-5,CASSLGGGGQETQYF,TGTGCCAGCAGTTTAGGCGGGGGTGGGCAAGAGACCCAGTACTTC
-,TRBV29-1,-,TRBJ2-7,CSVGEQQQYF,TGCAGCGTTGGTGAACAACAGCAGTACTTC
TRBD1,TRBV5-6,-,TRBJ1-1,CASSMQINTGGRTEAFF,TGTGCCAGCAGCATGCAAATCAATACAGGGGGACGGACTGAAGCTTTCTTT
-,TRBV29-1,-,TRBJ2-5,CSVGRGGAEKTQYF,TGCAGCGTTGGTAGGGGGGGGGCAGAGAAGACCCAGTACTTC
-,TRBV2,-,TRBJ1-5,CASSEHRVGQPQHF,TGTGCCAGCAGTGAGCACAGGGTCGGACAGCCCCAGCATTTT